These 7 T cell receptor beta chains were all obtained from the same sample, sequenced in a study of identifying expanded T cells in peripheral blood. The assay was immunoSEQ multiplex PCR, and TCRdb's table has in-frame clones only and misses some. The profile shows 120,000 or so clones, more than 80% of them singletons. The sequencing sample was made of blood. The origin of the receptors is a person aged 18 to 70 in good health.

The gene calls are TRBV7-9 and TRBJ1-1; D is perhaps TRBD1 (5 bases). Germline loops: CDR1 SEHNR, CDR2 FQNEAQ (reference sequence). The CDR3 is 13 amino acids. V lost 3 bases and J 2 bases, leaving 7 bases between the germline ends. Here the CDR3 DNA reads TGTGCCAGCAGCTTTCAGGGAAACACTGAAGCTTTCTTT. Translated, it gives CASSFQGNTEAFF.

The count of this clone is one. J is TRBJ2-5 and V is TRBV7-9; D is possibly TRBD1 (5 bases). Deletions cut 2 bases from V and 5 bases from J, with 12 bases between. Germline V gene data show CDR1 as SEHNR and CDR2 as FQNEAQ (reference sequence). CDR3 length: 14 amino acids. In nucleotides, the CDR3 is TGTGCCAGCAGCTTAACAGGTGGGAAGGAGACCCAGTACTTC. It specifies CASSLTGGKETQYF.

The chain uses TRBV25-1 and TRBJ2-3; TRBD1 might be the D (5 bases). The germline gives CDR1 MGHDK, CDR2 SYGVNS. CDR3 size: 14 residues. V was shortened by 3 bases and J by 1 base, with 8 bases between the two germline ends. CDR3 region: CASSEDKRTDTQYF. DNA of the CDR3: TGTGCCAGCAGTGAGGACAAACGCACAGATACGCAGTATTTT.

V and J are TRBV7-2 and TRBJ2-3; TRBD2 might be the D (6 bases). CDR3 size: 16 residues. The ends were cut back, 1 base at V and 0 bases at J, with 11 bases in the middle. The V gene's germline CDR1 is SGHTA and CDR2 FQGNSA. The CDR3 loop is CASSLVRAGSTDTQYF. CDR3 DNA: TGTGCCAGCAGCTTAGTGCGAGCGGGTAGCACAGATACGCAGTATTTT.

V is TRBV11-3 and J is TRBJ2-7, with 9 bases matching TRBD1. Germline CDR1 reads SGHNT; CDR2 reads YENEEA. The CDR3 is 15 amino acids. J was trimmed by 4 bases and V by 2 bases; bases with no gene match: 6. The CDR3 protein is CASSLSGQGSYEQYF. The DNA of the CDR3 is TGTGCCAGCAGCTTATCTGGACAGGGGAGTTACGAGCAGTACTTC.

CDR3 amino acids: CASSEVQQETQYF. CDR3 nucleotides: TGTGCCAGCAGTGAAGTCCAGCAAGAGACCCAGTACTTC. The rearrangement links TRBV25-1 to TRBJ2-5; D ambiguous. CDR1 and CDR2 from the germline V gene are MGHDK and SYGVNS. CDR3 length: 13 residues. Trimming took off 2 bases at V and 2 bases at J, with 6 bases between the two ends.

The chain combines TRBV10-3 with TRBJ1-2; maybe TRBD1 (5 bases). The CDR3 loop spans 14 amino acids. V lost 6 bases and J lost 1, with 12 bases in between. CDR1 is ENHRY and CDR2 is SYGVKD in the germline V gene. Here the CDR3 DNA reads TGTGCCATCAGGAACAGGAGTCTTAACTATGGCTACACCTTC. Its protein is CAIRNRSLNYGYTF.